This T cell receptor beta chain was identified during a study of memory CD4+ T cells and cytomegalovirus serostatus. Study context: Of the healthy Belgian adults, under 10 were CMV seropositive and around 22 seronegative.

Profiled with immunoSEQ multiplex PCR; TCRdb holds only in-frame clones, not every one. This table has around 88,000 clones, 80% appearing once. The sort gate was single viable CD3+CD4+CD8-CD45RO+ cells for memory CD4+ T cells. This CDR3 spans 13 amino acids. Germline CDR1 MNHEY, CDR2 SVGAGI. Trimming removed 6 bases from V and 2 bases from J; junction bases left unmatched: 3. The sequence was collected from an adult in good health and CMV-seropositive. Sequences were obtained from memory CD4+ T cells from blood. V gene TRBV6-5 combines with J gene TRBJ1-1, with 7 bases matching TRBD1. Here the CDR3 DNA reads TGTGCCAGCAGAAACAGGGGAAACACTGAAGCTTTCTTT. Translation gives CASRNRGNTEAFF.